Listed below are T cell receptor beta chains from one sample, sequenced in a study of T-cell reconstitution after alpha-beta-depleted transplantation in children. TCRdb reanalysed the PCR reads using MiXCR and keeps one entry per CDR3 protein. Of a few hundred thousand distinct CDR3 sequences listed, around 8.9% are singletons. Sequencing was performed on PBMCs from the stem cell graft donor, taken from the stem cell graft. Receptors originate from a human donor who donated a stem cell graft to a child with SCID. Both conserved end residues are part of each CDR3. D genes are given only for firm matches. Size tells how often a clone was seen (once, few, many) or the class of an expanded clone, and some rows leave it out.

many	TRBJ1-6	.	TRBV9	CASSVSGRDSPLHF	TGTGCCAGCAGCGTGAGCGGGAGGGATTCACCCCTCCACTTT
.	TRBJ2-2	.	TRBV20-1	CSARGHSTNTGELFF	TGCAGTGCTAGAGGACATAGCACGAACACCGGGGAGTTGTTTTTT
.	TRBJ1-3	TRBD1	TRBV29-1	CSATGQGIGNTIYF	TGCAGCGCCACGGGACAGGGGATTGGAAACACCATATATTTT
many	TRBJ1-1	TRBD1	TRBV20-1	CSAHAGGLNTEAFF	TGCAGTGCGCATGCAGGGGGCTTGAACACTGAAGCTTTCTTT
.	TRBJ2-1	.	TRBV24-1	CGTSDPGARYNEQFF	TGTGGGACCAGTGATCCAGGGGCTCGCTACAATGAGCAGTTCTTC
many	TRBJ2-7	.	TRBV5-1	CASSPGTDLFYEQYF	TGCGCCAGCAGCCCGGGGACCGATCTTTTCTACGAGCAGTACTTC
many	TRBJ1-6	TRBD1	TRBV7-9	CASSSGQHNSPLHF	TGTGCCAGCAGCTCGGGACAGCATAATTCACCCCTCCACTTT
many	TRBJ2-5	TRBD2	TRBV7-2	CASSLERGSYQETQYF	TGTGCCAGCAGCTTGGAGCGGGGGTCGTACCAAGAGACCCAGTACTTC
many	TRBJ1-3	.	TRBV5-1	CASSLSAGGGGNTIYF	TGCGCCAGCAGCCTATCCGCGGGCGGCGGGGGAAACACCATATATTTT
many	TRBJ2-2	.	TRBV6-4	CASSERATGELFF	TGTGCCAGCAGTGAAAGGGCCACCGGGGAGCTGTTTTTT
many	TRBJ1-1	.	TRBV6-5	CASSYQTEMNTEAFF	TGTGCCAGCAGTTACCAGACAGAAATGAACACTGAAGCTTTCTTT
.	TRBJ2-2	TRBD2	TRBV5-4	CASSLDPAGGTGELFF	TGTGCCAGCAGCTTGGACCCAGCGGGGGGCACCGGGGAGCTGTTTTTT
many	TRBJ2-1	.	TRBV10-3	CAISEERVSYNEQFF	TGTGCCATCAGTGAAGAGCGGGTCTCCTACAATGAGCAGTTCTTC